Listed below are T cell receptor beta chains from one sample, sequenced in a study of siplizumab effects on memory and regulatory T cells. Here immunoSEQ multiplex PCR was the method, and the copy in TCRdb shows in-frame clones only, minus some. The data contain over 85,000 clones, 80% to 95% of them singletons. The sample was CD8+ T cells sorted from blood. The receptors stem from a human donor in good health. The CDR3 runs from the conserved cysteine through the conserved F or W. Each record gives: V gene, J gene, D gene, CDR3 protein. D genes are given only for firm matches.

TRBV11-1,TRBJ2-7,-,CASSLVRERGYEQYF
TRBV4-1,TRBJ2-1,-,CASSPSVYNEQFF
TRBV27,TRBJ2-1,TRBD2,CASRTSRSYNEQFF
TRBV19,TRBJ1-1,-,CASSIVGGTTEAFF
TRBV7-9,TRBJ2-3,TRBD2,CASRSEAGAITDTQYF
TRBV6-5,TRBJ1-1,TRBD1,CASSHRGANTEAFF
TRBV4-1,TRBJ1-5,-,CASSPPTDSGDQPQHF
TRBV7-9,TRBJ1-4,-,CASSRPHRDGDEKLFF
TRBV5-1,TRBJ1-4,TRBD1,CASSFATGATTNEKLFF
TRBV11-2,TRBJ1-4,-,CASSLGSGGAEKLFF
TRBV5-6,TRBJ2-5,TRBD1,CASSLGQGTPTELETQYF
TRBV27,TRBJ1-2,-,CASSVQHPHGYTF
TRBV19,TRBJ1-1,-,CASSAEGSTEAFF
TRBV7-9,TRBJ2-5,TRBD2,CASSPLAGGPGETQYF
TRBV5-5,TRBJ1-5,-,CASSWGSDQPQHF
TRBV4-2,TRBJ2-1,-,CASSQESSYNEQFF
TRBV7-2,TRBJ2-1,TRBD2,CASSLWPSGGASYNEQFF
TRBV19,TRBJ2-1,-,CASTQGSGGFYNEQFF
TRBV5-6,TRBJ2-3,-,CASSLGRDTQYF
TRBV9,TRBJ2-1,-,CASSVNGGNQANEQFF
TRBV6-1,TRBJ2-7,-,CASSAETASSYEQYF
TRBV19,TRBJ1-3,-,CASSPGAGIGNTIYF
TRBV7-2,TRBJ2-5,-,CASSSAPYPGAQYF
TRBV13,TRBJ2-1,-,CASSSRGEGDYNEQFF
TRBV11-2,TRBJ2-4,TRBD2,CASSLGATSGSFFNIQYF
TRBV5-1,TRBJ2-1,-,CASSLGPGNNEQFF
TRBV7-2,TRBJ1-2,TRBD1,CASSPTGTGNYGYTF
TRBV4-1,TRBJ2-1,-,CASSQSGIYNEQFF